The sequence of this T cell receptor beta chain was determined in a study of CD8 T cells in Susac syndrome. The CD8+ and CD4+ T cells were isolated magnetically using a negative isolation approach, whereas the TEMRA cells were enriched by FACS. Germline V gene lookup returns CDR1 SQVTM and CDR2 ANQGSEA. The CDR3 contains 17 residues. V was clipped by 2 bases and J by 9 bases; unmatched bases: 18. With random hexamers, roughly 0.5 to 1 ug RNA was reverse transcribed. From the immunoSEQ multiplex PCR reads, TCRdb called clonotypes with MiXCR, one entry per CDR3 protein. The table lists 100,000 to 150,000 distinct CDR3 sequences, around 94% of them singletons, with around 0.2% in the top ten.

The chain couples TRBV29-1 to TRBJ2-1; 8 nucleotides agree with TRBD2. This TCR was recovered from a human donor with Susac syndrome. The specimen was CD8+ T cells from PBMCs. DNA of the CDR3: TGCAGCGTTGAAAGATCTTTCGGAGCGGGGGCCGGGGTTGAGCAGTTCTTC. This sequence encodes CSVERSFGAGAGVEQFF.